The 19 T cell receptor beta chains reported below all come from one sample, sequenced in a study of T cells in Graves' hyperthyroidism and ophthalmopathy. Authors of the study amplified TCR beta CDR3 regions from RNA transcripts. The study used the HTBI primer set for a first-round RT-PCR of the TCR CDR3. Each CDR3 protein gets one entry after TCRdb re-called the multiplex PCR reads with MiXCR. The table includes 650,000 to 750,000 distinct CDR3 sequences, around 15% detected once. The sequenced sample was blood. These receptors originate from a woman younger than 30 with Graves' hyperthyroidism.

The chain joins TRBV7-2 to TRBJ2-3; tentatively, D is TRBD2 (6 bases). V shed 5 bases and J shed 2 bases, with 11 bases lying between them. The CDR3 has 14 residues. Germline values: CDR1 SGHTA, CDR2 FQGNSA. The CDR3 protein is CASSLSGVTDTQYF. As DNA, the CDR3 is TGTGCCAGCAGCCTGTCGGGGGTCACAGATACGCAGTATTTT.

The chain has TRBV4-3 and TRBJ2-6; D is unresolved. Trimming took off 1 base at V and 4 bases at J, with 17 bases between the two ends. CDR1 and CDR2 from the germline V gene are LGHNA and YSLEER. This CDR3 contains 18 residues. This CDR3 is CASSQGAARLRGANVLTF. DNA for the CDR3: TGCGCCAGCAGCCAAGGCGCGGCCCGCCTCCGCGGGGCCAACGTCCTGACTTTC.

In this sample, this clonotype turned up many times. The rearrangement links TRBV12-3 or TRBV12-4 to TRBJ2-1; 15 bases are a match to TRBD2. This CDR3 has 18 amino acids. J lost 0 bases, V lost 5 bases, and 5 bases had no gene match. CDR3 sequence (DNA): TGTGCCAGCAGTCCCGGGACTAGCGGGGGGAGCTCCTACAATGAGCAGTTCTTC. This encodes CASSPGTSGGSSYNEQFF.

This clonotype has at least ten counts. This chain links TRBV2 with TRBJ1-5; D not certain. CDR1 is SNHLY, CDR2 FYNNEI, per germline. Trimming removed 6 bases at V and 8 bases at J, with 11 bases between. This CDR3 has 12 residues. CDR3 DNA sequence: TGTGCCAGCAGGGGCCTCCCTAAGCCCCAGCATTTT. It specifies CASRGLPKPQHF.

This clonotype was counted a few times. The V call is TRBV3-1, the J call TRBJ2-7; a weak D match, TRBD1 (5 bases). V was clipped by 0 bases and J by 5 bases, with 11 bases between them. The CDR3 covers 14 residues. Germline V CDR1 and CDR2: LGHDT, YNNKEL (reference sequence). The DNA for the CDR3 is TGTGCCAGCAGCCAAGATGCAGGGTACGACGAGCAGTACTTC. Its translation: CASSQDAGYDEQYF.

This clonotype has more than one count but fewer than ten. The rearrangement uses TRBV7-9 and TRBJ2-1, with 16 bases aligning to TRBD2. The germline V gene encodes CDR1 SEHNR and CDR2 FQNEAQ (reference sequence). J was trimmed by 8 bases and V by 8 bases; bases with no gene match: 6. The CDR3 is 15 amino acids. CDR3 in amino acids: CASAGLAGGLDEQFF. CDR3 coding DNA: TGTGCCAGCGCGGGACTAGCGGGAGGGCTAGATGAGCAGTTCTTC.

This clonotype occurred many times. The chain links TRBV7-2 to TRBJ2-5, with 7 bases fitting TRBD1. Germline values: CDR1 SGHTA, CDR2 FQGNSA. The CDR3 spans 14 residues. With 5 bases clipped from V and 6 bases from J, the junction kept 9 bases outside the gene matches. The CDR3: CASSPRQGGKTQYF. DNA of the CDR3: TGTGCCAGCAGCCCCCGACAGGGTGGCAAGACCCAGTACTTC. The whole variable domain, remainder taken from reference TRBV7-2 and TRBJ2-5, is GAGVSQSPSNKVTEKGKDVELRCDPISGHTALYWYRQSLGQGLEFLIYFQGNSAPDKSGLPSDRFSAERTGGSVSTLTIQRTQQEDSAVYLCASSPRQGGKTQYFGPGTRLLVL.

This clonotype was detected ten times or more. The V gene is TRBV6-1, the J gene TRBJ2-1, with 10 bases that match TRBD2. The V gene's germline CDR1 is MNHNS and CDR2 SASEGT. The CDR3 spans 15 residues. The trim removed 7 bases at V and 4 bases at J, leaving 7 bases unmatched. This chain's CDR3 is CASNPSSGSYNEQFF. The CDR3, as DNA: TGTGCCAGCAACCCCTCTAGCGGGAGTTACAATGAGCAGTTCTTC.

Many counts were recorded for this clonotype. This chain connects TRBV20-1 to TRBJ2-1; TRBD1 is a possible D gene (6 bases). V dropped 6 bases and J dropped 5 bases, with 17 bases sitting between them. The CDR3 runs 14 residues. CDR1 and CDR2 (germline): DFQATT, SNEGSKA (reference sequence). The CDR3 loop reads CSAPLRGPNNEQFF. DNA of the CDR3: TGCAGTGCCCCTCTCAGGGGTCCAAACAATGAGCAGTTCTTC.

Many counts were recorded for this clonotype. This sequence joins TRBV7-2 and TRBJ2-3; D perhaps matches TRBD2 (6 bases). CDR1 and CDR2 (germline): SGHTA, FQGNSA. The V end lost 5 bases, the J end lost 3 bases, and 18 bases lay between the germline ends. The CDR3 is 16 amino acids. CDR3 sequence (DNA): TGTGCCAGCAGCGGCCAGACTAGACTACCAACAGATACGCAGTATTTT. Translated: CASSGQTRLPTDTQYF. Using reference TRBV7-2 and TRBJ2-3 for the parts outside the CDR3, the full variable domain is GAGVSQSPSNKVTEKGKDVELRCDPISGHTALYWYRQSLGQGLEFLIYFQGNSAPDKSGLPSDRFSAERTGGSVSTLTIQRTQQEDSAVYLCASSGQTRLPTDTQYFGPGTRLTVL.

In this sample, this clonotype turned up many times. The chain combines TRBV28 with TRBJ2-1; a possible D gene is TRBD2 (6 bases). Germline CDR1 and CDR2: MDHEN and SYDVKM. The CDR3 is made up of 15 amino acids. V lost 7 bases, J lost 3 bases, and 16 bases lay in between. CDR3 residues: CASNQASSVYNEQFF. The CDR3 coding sequence is TGTGCCAGCAACCAAGCGTCTAGCGTCTACAATGAGCAGTTCTTC.

This clonotype came up a few times. CDR3 amino acids: CAWRGRAVTEAFF. CDR3 nucleotide sequence: TGTGCCTGGCGAGGCCGGGCCGTGACTGAAGCTTTCTTT. The genes are TRBV30 and TRBJ1-1; D unresolved. The ends were cut back, 5 bases at V and 5 bases at J, with 15 bases in the middle. CDR1 and CDR2 from the germline V gene are GTSNPN and SVGIG (reference sequence). This CDR3 has 13 amino acids. The variable domain in full, completed from reference TRBV30 and TRBJ1-1, reads SQTIHQWPATLVQPVGSPLSLECTVEGTSNPNLYWYRQAAGRGLQLLFYSVGIGQISSEVPQNLSASRPQDRQFILSSKKLLLSDSGFYLCAWRGRAVTEAFFGQGTRLTVV.

Worth noting for this clonotype: The junction does not match germline at one end; this may be a read error. The rearrangement joins TRBV7-3 to TRBJ2-7; TRBD2 aligns across 8 bases. The CDR3 spans 16 residues. Germline V gene sequence: CDR1 SGHTA, CDR2 FQGTGA. The CDR3 nucleotides read TGCGCCAGCAGACACACTAGCGGAGCTAAATACTACGAGCAGTACTTC. Residues: CASRHTSGAKYYEQYF. Filled out from reference TRBV7-3 and TRBJ2-7, the complete variable domain reads GAGVSQTPSNKVTEKGKYVELRCDPISGHTALYWYRQSLGQGPEFLIYFQGTGAADDSGLPNDRFFAVRPEGSVSTLKIQRTERGDSAVYLCASRHTSGAKYYEQYFGPGTRLTVT.

This chain joins TRBV12-3 or TRBV12-4 and TRBJ2-2, with 10 bases identical to TRBD1. The CDR3 consists of 15 residues. V dropped 6 bases and J dropped 5; count of bases not matched to a gene: 6. CDR3 nucleotide sequence: TGTGCCAGCAGCCAAGGACAGGGGGAGACCGGGGAGCTGTTTTTT. It yields the protein CASSQGQGETGELFF.

This clonotype has more than one count but fewer than ten. The V call is TRBV29-1, the J call TRBJ1-2, with D perhaps TRBD1 (5 bases). Germline CDR1 reads SQVTM; CDR2 reads ANQGSEA. The ends were cut back, 4 bases at V and 3 bases at J, with 21 bases in the middle. This CDR3 region has 16 residues. The CDR3 coding sequence is TGCAGCGTTGCAGTAGGGGTGGCAGGTTTGGACTATGGCTACACCTTC. Its translation is CSVAVGVAGLDYGYTF.

This clonotype was seen many times. The chain joins TRBV9 to TRBJ1-1, with D possibly being TRBD1 (5 bases). The CDR3 totals 15 residues. The V gene lost 0 bases and the J gene lost 4 bases, with 13 bases spanning the gap. Germline V gene sequence: CDR1 SGDLS, CDR2 YYNGEE. The CDR3 sequence is CASSVAQGGSTEAFF. Written as DNA, the CDR3 is TGTGCCAGCAGCGTAGCTCAGGGTGGAAGCACTGAAGCTTTCTTT.

This clonotype was observed at least ten times. The chain uses TRBV30 and TRBJ2-1; 8 bases are shared with TRBD2. Germline values: CDR1 GTSNPN, CDR2 SVGIG (reference sequence). Trimming took 3 bases from V and 5 from J; bases not matched to a gene: 6. The CDR3 sequence is 14 residues long. CDR3 amino acids: CAWREKRGNNEQFF. For the CDR3, the DNA is TGTGCCTGGAGGGAAAAGCGGGGGAACAATGAGCAGTTCTTC.

The rearrangement joins TRBV27 to TRBJ2-7; 9 bases map to TRBD2. The CDR3 has 14 residues. Germline V lookup: CDR1 MNHEY, CDR2 SMNVEV (reference sequence). V was clipped by 3 bases and J by 7 bases; unmatched bases: 7. The DNA of the CDR3 is TGTGCCAGCAGTTTGCGGGAGGGCCTGGTAGAGCAGTACTTC. As protein: CASSLREGLVEQYF.

V and J are TRBV20-1 and TRBJ2-3; unclear D gene. This CDR3 is 13 amino acids long. Germline V gene sequence: CDR1 DFQATT, CDR2 SNEGSKA (reference sequence). Trimming cost V 7 bases and J 5 bases, with 16 bases left between them. CDR3 protein: CSVSQTSRDTQYF. DNA for the CDR3: TGCAGTGTTTCCCAGACCTCACGAGATACGCAGTATTTT.